Below, 8 T cell receptor beta chains from the same sample are listed, as sequenced in a study of technical replicates of blood from a few donors (dated by TCRdb to 2016 to 2017). The receptor library was made with the immunoSEQ multiplex PCR assay. TCRdb took this table from immuneACCESS and kept in-frame rearrangements with V and J called. Such tables lack part of the clones; where checked against another copy, unresolved V genes explain under half of the gap, and the rest is unexplained. The sample records 79,000 or so clones, approximately 96% of which are singletons. The ten largest clonotypes hold 0.3% to 0.35% of the sample. The sequencing sample was made of T cells isolated from PBMCs. These receptors all stem from a human donor in good health.

As DNA, the CDR3 is TGTGCCTGGAGTGTTCGGTTCATATGGGGAGATACTGAAGCTTTCTTT. This gives the protein CAWSVRFIWGDTEAFF. This chain uses TRBV30 with TRBJ1-1, with D unresolved. CDR3 length: 16 amino acids. Germline V gene sequence: CDR1 GTSNPN, CDR2 SVGIG (reference sequence). The germline V and J ends were trimmed by 0 bases and 5 bases, with 19 bases remaining between them.

The rearrangement uses TRBV27 and TRBJ2-7; D is perhaps TRBD2 (6 bases). The CDR3 has 15 amino acids. The germline gives CDR1 MNHEY, CDR2 SMNVEV (reference sequence). The ends were cut back, 3 bases at V and 1 base at J, with 13 bases in the middle. CDR3 amino acids: CASSLRSSGSYEQYF. For the CDR3, the DNA is TGTGCCAGCAGTTTGCGATCGAGCGGGTCCTACGAGCAGTACTTC.

V and J are TRBV9 and TRBJ2-1; perhaps TRBD2 as D (5 bases). Per the germline V gene, CDR1 is SGDLS and CDR2 is YYNGEE. The CDR3 is 13 amino acids. Trimming pared 4 bases from V and 9 bases from J, leaving 14 bases between. The CDR3 sequence: CASSSNPGTEQFF. CDR3 bases: TGTGCCAGCAGCTCGAACCCGGGAACTGAGCAGTTCTTC.

This chain joins TRBV27 and TRBJ1-3; possible D gene TRBD1, 5 bases. There are 15 residues in the CDR3. V shed 2 bases and J shed 7 bases, with 15 bases lying between them. The germline gives CDR1 MNHEY, CDR2 SMNVEV (reference sequence). The CDR3, as DNA: TGTGCCAGCAGTTTAAGGGGCGGGGAGAGGAACACCATATATTTT. The encoded protein is CASSLRGGERNTIYF.

This clone was counted once. The chain links TRBV4-1 to TRBJ2-1; 7 bases align to TRBD1. Germline V gene lookup returns CDR1 MGHRA and CDR2 YSYEKL. The CDR3 is 13 amino acids. Germline trimming cut 3 bases from V and 10 bases from J; bases unmatched to any gene: 6. CDR3 nucleotides: TGCGCCAGCAGCCACTACAGGGGAAGGGAGCAGTTCTTC. Its translation: CASSHYRGREQFF.

The V call is TRBV7-2, the J call TRBJ2-3; 10 nucleotides match TRBD2. The CDR3 is made up of 14 amino acids. Germline CDR1 and CDR2: SGHTA and FQGNSA. V lost 3 bases and J lost 4; bases outside the gene matches: 1. DNA for the CDR3: TGTGCCAGCAGCTTCGGACTAGCGGCAGATACGCAGTATTTT. It is translated as CASSFGLAADTQYF.

This chain links TRBV18 with TRBJ2-1, with TRBD2 as a possible D gene (6 bases). The V end lost 3 bases, the J end lost 6 bases, and 12 bases lay between the germline ends. This CDR3 spans 14 amino acids. The germline V gene encodes CDR1 KGHSH and CDR2 LQKENI. The CDR3 spells CASSPSSAVNEQFF. In DNA form, the CDR3 reads TGTGCCAGCTCACCTTCTAGCGCAGTCAATGAGCAGTTCTTC.

The chain carries TRBV30 and TRBJ1-1; 9 bases agree with TRBD1. Germline V lookup: CDR1 GTSNPN, CDR2 SVGIG (reference sequence). CDR3 size: 16 residues. V was pared by 4 bases and J by 2 bases, with 11 bases of the junction left unmatched. As DNA, the CDR3 is TGTGCCTGGACCCTCTGGACAGGGGCTATCAACACTGAAGCTTTCTTT. The encoded protein is CAWTLWTGAINTEAFF.